This T cell receptor beta chain was profiled in a study of shared clonotypes between healthy human individuals. How the authors handled the data: Filtering differed for immunoSEQ, which gave only junction sequences without quality scores. Clones were read by immunoSEQ multiplex PCR, and TCRdb kept only the in-frame ones, dropping some. That table furnishes V, J and clone size, whereas the DNA furnished D and trimming. Among around 600,000 clones listed, roughly 95% were seen once. The naive CD8 population came from CD45RO-negative cells selected for CCR7, without terminally differentiated effector memory CD45RA+ cells. The CDR3 runs to 15 residues. The germline CDR1 and CDR2 sequences are MGHRA and YSYEKL. Trimming at V came to 4 bases and at J to 5 bases, leaving 7 bases not matched to a gene. For this clone: The antigen is unknown.

Overall study results and limits: When compared with the clonotypes that were shared by all four sorted-subset donors, the non-shared clonotypes turned out to have lower generation probabilities.

V gene TRBV4-1 combines with J gene TRBJ2-7, with 11 positions matching TRBD2. Sample: naive CD8+ T cells sorted from blood. This TCR was sampled from a woman younger than 45 in good health. The DNA of the CDR3 is TGCGCCAGCAGCCCGAGCACTAGCGGGAGCCACGAGCAGTACTTC. This translates into CASSPSTSGSHEQYF.